Below, one T cell receptor beta chain is given with its context. Its specificity is not known. This specimen belongs to a study of shared clonotypes between healthy human individuals. Broader study findings: Represented genetic and exposure-history diversity was restricted by having few donors. Rarefaction analysis demonstrated incomplete sorted-subset sequencing notwithstanding large depth.

This CDR3 region has 14 residues. Germline-derived CDR1 and CDR2 are MGHDK and SYGVNS. Between the trimmed V and J ends, which lost 0 bases and 7 bases, there was a span of 9 bases. Here immunoSEQ multiplex PCR was the method, and the copy in TCRdb shows in-frame clones only, minus some. Of approximately 340,000 clones in the sample, over 70% are singletons; the top ten hold less than 11%. The TCR was taken from a young man in good health. This chain joins TRBV25-1 and TRBJ1-4, with D possibly matching TRBD1 (6 bases). Input material: memory CD4+ T cells sorted from blood. The subset: CD45RA-negative fraction. CDR3 nucleotides: TGTGCCAGCAGTGAATATGGGGGCAGTGAAAAACTGTTTTTT. Translating gives CASSEYGGSEKLFF.